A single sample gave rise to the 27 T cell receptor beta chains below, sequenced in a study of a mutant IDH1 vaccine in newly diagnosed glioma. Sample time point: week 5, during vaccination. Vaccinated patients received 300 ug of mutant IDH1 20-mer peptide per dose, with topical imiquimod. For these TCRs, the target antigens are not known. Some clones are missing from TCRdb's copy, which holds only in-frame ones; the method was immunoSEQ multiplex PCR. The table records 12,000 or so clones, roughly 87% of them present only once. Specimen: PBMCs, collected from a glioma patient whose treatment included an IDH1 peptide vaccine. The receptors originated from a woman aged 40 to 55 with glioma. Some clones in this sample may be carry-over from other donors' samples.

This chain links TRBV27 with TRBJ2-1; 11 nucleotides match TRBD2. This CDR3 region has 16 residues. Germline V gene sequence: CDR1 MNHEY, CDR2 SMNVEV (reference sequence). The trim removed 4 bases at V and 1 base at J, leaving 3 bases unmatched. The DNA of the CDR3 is TGTGCCAGCAGTTCCCTAGCGGGGGGTTCCTACAATGAGCAGTTCTTC. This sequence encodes CASSSLAGGSYNEQFF.

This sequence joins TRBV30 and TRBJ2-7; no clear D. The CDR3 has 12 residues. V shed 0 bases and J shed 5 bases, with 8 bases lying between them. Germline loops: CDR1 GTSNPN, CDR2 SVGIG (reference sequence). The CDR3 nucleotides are TGTGCCTGGAGTGTTTTGGAGCACGAGCAGTACTTC. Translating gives CAWSVLEHEQYF.

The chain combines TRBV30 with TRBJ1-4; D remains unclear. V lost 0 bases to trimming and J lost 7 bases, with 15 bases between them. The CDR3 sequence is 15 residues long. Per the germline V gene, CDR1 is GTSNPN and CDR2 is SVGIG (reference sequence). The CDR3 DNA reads TGTGCCTGGAGTGTATCGGGAATAGGAGCTGAAAAACTGTTTTTT. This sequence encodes CAWSVSGIGAEKLFF.

The CDR3 DNA follows: TGTGCCAGCAGCTTCGGAACGGGGGGAACCTACGAGCAGTACTTC. Translated, it gives CASSFGTGGTYEQYF. The chain uses TRBV7-2 and TRBJ2-7; 7 nucleotides line up with TRBD2. Germline lookup yields CDR1 SGHTA and CDR2 FQGNSA. J gave up 2 bases and V 3 bases, and 7 bases lay outside the gene matches. The CDR3 extends over 15 amino acids.

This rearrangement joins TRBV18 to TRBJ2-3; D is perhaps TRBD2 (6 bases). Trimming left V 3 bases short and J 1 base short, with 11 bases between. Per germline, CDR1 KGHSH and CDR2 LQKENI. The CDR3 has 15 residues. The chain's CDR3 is CASSPRQRGTDTQYF. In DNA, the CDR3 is TGTGCCAGCTCACCTAGACAGCGGGGCACAGATACGCAGTATTTT.

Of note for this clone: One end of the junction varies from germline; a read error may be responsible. The CDR3 bases are TGTGCCTGGAGTGTAAGGTGGGGGTTAATCTTC. Translation: CAWSVRWGLIF. This rearrangement joins TRBV30 to TRBJ2-1; either TRBD1 or TRBD2 may fit D (5 bases each). CDR1 GTSNPN and CDR2 SVGIG come from the germline V gene (reference sequence). The CDR3 sequence is 11 residues long.

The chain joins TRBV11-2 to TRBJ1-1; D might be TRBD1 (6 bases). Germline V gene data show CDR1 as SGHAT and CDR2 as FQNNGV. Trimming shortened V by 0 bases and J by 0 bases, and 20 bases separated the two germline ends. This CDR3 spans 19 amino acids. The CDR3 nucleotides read TGTGCCAGCAGCTTAGAACAGCCCACGCAGGGGCAAATGAACACTGAAGCTTTCTTT. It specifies CASSLEQPTQGQMNTEAFF. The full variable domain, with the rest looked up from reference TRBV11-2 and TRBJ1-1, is EAGVAQSPRYKIIEKRQSVAFWCNPISGHATLYWYQQILGQGPKLLIQFQNNGVVDDSQLPKDRFSAERLKGVDSTLKIQPAKLEDSAVYLCASSLEQPTQGQMNTEAFFGQGTRLTVV.

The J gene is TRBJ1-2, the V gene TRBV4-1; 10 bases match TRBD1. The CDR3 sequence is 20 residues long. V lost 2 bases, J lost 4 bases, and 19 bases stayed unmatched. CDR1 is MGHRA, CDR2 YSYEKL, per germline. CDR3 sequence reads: CASSQSPSLTTGGYVYGYTF. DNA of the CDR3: TGCGCCAGCAGCCAAAGCCCCTCCCTTACGACAGGGGGCTACGTCTATGGCTACACCTTC.

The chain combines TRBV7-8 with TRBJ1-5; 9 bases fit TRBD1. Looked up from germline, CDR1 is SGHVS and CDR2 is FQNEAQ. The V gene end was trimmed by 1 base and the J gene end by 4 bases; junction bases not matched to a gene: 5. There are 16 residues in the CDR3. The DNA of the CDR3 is TGTGCCAGCAGCTTAGAGCTCGGGACAGGGAATCAGCCCCAGCATTTT. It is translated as CASSLELGTGNQPQHF.

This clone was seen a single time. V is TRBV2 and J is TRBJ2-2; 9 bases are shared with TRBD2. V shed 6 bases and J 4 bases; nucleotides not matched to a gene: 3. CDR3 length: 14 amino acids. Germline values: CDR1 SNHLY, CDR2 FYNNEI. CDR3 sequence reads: CASRTSGSTGELFF. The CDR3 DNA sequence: TGTGCCAGCAGAACTAGCGGGTCCACCGGGGAGCTGTTTTTT.

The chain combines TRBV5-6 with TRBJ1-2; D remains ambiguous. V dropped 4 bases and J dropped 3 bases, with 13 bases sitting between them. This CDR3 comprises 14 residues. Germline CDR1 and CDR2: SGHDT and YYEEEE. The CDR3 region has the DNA TGTGCCAGCAGCCCTTATAATGAGGACTATGGCTACACCTTC. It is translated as CASSPYNEDYGYTF.

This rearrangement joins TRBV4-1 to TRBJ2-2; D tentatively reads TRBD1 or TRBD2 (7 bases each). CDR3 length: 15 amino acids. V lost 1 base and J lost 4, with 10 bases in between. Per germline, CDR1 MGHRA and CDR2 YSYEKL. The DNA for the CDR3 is TGCGCCAGCAGCCAAGCAGGGGGGGTCACCGGGGAGCTGTTTTTT. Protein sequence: CASSQAGGVTGELFF.

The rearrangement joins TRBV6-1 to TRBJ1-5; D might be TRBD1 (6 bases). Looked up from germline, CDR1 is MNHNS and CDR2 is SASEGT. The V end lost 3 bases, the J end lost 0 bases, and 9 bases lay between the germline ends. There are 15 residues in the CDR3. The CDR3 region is CASSEGTYSNQPQHF. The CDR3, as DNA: TGTGCCAGCAGTGAGGGGACATATAGCAATCAGCCCCAGCATTTT.

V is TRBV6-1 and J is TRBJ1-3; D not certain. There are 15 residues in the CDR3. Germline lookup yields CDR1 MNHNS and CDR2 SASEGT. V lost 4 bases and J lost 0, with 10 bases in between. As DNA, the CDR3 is TGTGCCAGCAGTGTAATGGGTGACTCTGGAAACACCATATATTTT. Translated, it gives CASSVMGDSGNTIYF.

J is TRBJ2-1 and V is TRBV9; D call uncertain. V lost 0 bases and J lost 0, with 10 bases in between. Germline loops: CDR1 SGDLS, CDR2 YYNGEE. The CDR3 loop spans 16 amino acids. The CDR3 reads CASSVGKFSSYNEQFF. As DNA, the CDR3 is TGTGCCAGCAGCGTAGGGAAATTCAGCTCCTACAATGAGCAGTTCTTC. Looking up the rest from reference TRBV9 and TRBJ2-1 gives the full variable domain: DSGVTQTPKHLITATGQRVTLRCSPRSGDLSVYWYQQSLDQGLQFLIQYYNGEERAKGNILERFSAQQFPDLHSELNLSSLELGDSALYFCASSVGKFSSYNEQFFGPGTRLTVL.

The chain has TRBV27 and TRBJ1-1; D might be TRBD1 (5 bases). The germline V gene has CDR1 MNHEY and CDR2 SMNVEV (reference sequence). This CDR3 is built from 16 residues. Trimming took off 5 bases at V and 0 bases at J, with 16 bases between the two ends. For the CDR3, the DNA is TGTGCCAGCAGTCCCCGGTATCGGGACGTGAACACTGAAGCTTTCTTT. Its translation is CASSPRYRDVNTEAFF.

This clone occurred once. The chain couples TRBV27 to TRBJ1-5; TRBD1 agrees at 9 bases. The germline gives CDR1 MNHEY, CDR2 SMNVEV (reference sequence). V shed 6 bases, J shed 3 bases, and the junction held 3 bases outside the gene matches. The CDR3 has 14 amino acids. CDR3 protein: CASRRDRDNQPQHF. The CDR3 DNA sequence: TGTGCCAGCAGACGGGACAGGGACAATCAGCCCCAGCATTTT.

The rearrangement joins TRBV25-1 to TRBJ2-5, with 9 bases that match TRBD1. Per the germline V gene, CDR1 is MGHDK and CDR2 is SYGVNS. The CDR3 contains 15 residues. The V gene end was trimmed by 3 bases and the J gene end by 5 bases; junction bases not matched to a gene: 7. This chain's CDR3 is CASSDTGTGRETQYF. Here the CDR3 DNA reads TGTGCCAGCAGTGACACCGGGACAGGGAGGGAGACCCAGTACTTC. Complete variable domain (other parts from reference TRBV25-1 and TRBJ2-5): EADIYQTPRYLVIGTGKKITLECSQTMGHDKMYWYQQDPGMELHLIHYSYGVNSTEKGDLSSESTVSRIRTEHFPLTLESARPSHTSQYLCASSDTGTGRETQYFGPGTRLLVL.

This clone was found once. The CDR3 spells CASNKDITGVKLFF. DNA of the CDR3: TGTGCCAGCAACAAGGACATCACGGGGGTAAAACTGTTTTTT. V is TRBV28 and J is TRBJ1-4; maybe TRBD1 (5 bases). V was pared by 7 bases and J by 10 bases, with 19 bases between. The CDR3 runs to 14 residues. The germline V gene encodes CDR1 MDHEN and CDR2 SYDVKM.

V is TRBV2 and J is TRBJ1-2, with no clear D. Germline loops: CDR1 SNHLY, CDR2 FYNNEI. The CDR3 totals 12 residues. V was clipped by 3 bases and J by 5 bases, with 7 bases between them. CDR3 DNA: TGTGCCAGCAGTGAGATATTGTATGGCTACACCTTC. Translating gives CASSEILYGYTF. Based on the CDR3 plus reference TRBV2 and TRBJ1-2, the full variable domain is EPEVTQTPSHQVTQMGQEVILRCVPISNHLYFYWYRQILGQKVEFLVSFYNNEISEKSEIFDDQFSVERPDGSNFTLKIRSTKLEDSAMYFCASSEILYGYTFGSGTRLTVV.

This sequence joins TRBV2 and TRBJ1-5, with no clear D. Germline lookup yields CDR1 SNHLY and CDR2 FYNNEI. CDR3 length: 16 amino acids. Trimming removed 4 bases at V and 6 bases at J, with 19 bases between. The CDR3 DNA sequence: TGTGCCAGCAGTGGTGGCCCGGACGGGGTGCTTCAGCCCCAGCATTTT. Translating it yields CASSGGPDGVLQPQHF.

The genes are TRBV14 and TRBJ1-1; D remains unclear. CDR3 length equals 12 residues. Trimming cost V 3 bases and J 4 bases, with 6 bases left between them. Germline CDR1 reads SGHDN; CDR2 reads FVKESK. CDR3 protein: CASSQVGTEAFF. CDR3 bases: TGTGCCAGCAGCCAGGTGGGCACTGAAGCTTTCTTT.

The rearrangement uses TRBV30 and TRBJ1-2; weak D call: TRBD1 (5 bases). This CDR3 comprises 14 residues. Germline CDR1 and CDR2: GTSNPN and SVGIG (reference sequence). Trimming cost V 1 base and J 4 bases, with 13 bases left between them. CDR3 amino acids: CAWSGGSLSYGYTF. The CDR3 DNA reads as TGTGCCTGGAGTGGGGGCAGCTTATCCTATGGCTACACCTTC.

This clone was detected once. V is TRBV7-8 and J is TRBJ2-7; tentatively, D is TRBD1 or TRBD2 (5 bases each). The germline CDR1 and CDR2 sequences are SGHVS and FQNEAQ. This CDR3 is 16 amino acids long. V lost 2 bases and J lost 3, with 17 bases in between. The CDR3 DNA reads TGTGCCAGCAGCTTAACCTGGAAGGGACCGGTCTACGAGCAGTACTTC. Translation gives CASSLTWKGPVYEQYF.

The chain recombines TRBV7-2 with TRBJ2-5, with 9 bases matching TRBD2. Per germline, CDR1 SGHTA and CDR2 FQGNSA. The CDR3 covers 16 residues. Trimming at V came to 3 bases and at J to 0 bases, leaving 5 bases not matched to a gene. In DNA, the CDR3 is TGTGCCAGCAGCTTGGTACTAGCGGGCAACCAAGAGACCCAGTACTTC. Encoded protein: CASSLVLAGNQETQYF.

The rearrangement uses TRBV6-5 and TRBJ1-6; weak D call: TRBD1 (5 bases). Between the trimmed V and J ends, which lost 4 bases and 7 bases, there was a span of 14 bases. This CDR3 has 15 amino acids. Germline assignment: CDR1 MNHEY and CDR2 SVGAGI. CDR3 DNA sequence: TGTGCCAGCAGTTCCCACGAGGGGAGGAATTCACCCCTCCACTTT. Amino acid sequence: CASSSHEGRNSPLHF.

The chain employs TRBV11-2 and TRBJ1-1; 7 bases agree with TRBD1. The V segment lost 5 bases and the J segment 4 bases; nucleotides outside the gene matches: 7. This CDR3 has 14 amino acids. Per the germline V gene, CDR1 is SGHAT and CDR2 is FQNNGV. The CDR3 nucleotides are TGTGCCAGCAGCGGACGACAGGGAGGCACTGAAGCTTTCTTT. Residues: CASSGRQGGTEAFF.